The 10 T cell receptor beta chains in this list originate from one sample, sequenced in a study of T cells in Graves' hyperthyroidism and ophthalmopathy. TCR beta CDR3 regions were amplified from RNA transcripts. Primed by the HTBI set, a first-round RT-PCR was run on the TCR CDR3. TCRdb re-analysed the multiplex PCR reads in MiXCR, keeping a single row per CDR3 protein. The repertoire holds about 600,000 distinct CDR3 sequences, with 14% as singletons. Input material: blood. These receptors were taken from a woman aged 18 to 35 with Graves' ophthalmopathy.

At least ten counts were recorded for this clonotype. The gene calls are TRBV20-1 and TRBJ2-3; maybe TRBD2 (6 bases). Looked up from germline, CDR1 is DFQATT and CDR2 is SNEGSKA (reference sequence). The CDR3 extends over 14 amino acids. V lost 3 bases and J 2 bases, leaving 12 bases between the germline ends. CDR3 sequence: CSASAGSHTDTQYF. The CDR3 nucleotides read TGCAGTGCTAGTGCGGGATCCCACACAGATACGCAGTATTTT.

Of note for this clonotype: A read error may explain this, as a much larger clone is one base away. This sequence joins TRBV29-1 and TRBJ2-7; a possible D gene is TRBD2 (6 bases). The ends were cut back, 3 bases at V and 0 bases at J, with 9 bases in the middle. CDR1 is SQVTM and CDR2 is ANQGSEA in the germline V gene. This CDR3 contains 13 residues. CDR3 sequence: CSVESGGSYEQYF. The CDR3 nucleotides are TGCAGCGTTGAGTCCGGGGGCTCCTACGAGCAGTACTTC.

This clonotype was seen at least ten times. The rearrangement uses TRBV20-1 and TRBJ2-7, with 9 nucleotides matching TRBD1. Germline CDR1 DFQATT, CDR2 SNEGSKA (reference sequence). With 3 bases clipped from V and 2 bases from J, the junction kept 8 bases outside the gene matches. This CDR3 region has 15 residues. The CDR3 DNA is TGCAGTGCTAGGGAACAGGGGGCCTTCACCTACGAGCAGTACTTC. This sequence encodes CSAREQGAFTYEQYF.

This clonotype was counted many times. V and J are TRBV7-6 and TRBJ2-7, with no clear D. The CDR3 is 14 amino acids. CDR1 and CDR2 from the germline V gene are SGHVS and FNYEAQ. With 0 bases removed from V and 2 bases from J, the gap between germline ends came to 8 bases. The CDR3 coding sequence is TGTGCCAGCAGCTTAGCGGACGGCCCCTACGAGCAGTACTTC. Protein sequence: CASSLADGPYEQYF.

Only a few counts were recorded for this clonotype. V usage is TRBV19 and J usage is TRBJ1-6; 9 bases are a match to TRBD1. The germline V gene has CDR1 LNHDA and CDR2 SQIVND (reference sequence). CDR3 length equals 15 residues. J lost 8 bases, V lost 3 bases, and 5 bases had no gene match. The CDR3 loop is CASSITGGEDSPLHF. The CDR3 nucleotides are TGTGCCAGTAGTATCACAGGGGGCGAAGATTCACCCCTCCACTTT.

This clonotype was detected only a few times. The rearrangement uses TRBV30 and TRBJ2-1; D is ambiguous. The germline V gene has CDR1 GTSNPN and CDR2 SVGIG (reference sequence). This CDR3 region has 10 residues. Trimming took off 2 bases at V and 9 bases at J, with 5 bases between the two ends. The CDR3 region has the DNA TGTGCCTGGAGTCCAAGTGAGCAGTTCTTC. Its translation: CAWSPSEQFF.

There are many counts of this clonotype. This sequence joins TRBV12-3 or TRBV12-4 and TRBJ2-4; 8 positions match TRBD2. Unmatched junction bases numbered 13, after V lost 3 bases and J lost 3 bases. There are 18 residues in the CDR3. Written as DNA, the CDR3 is TGTGCCAGCAGTTTTTCGAGCGGGAGAGTGGGAGGCAAAAACATTCAGTACTTC. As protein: CASSFSSGRVGGKNIQYF.

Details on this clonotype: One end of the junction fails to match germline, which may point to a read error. CDR3 nucleotides: TGTGCCAGTAGTAGAGGGACTAGCGGGTCATACAATGAACAGTTCTTC. Translating gives CASSRGTSGSYNEQFF. This rearrangement joins TRBV19 to TRBJ2-1; 12 nucleotides match TRBD2. Germline CDR1 reads LNHDA; CDR2 reads SQIVND (reference sequence). This CDR3 spans 16 amino acids. The full variable domain, with the rest looked up from reference TRBV19 and TRBJ2-1, is DGGITQSPKYLFRKEGQNVTLSCEQNLNHDAMYWYRQDPGQGLRLIYYSQIVNDFQKGDIAEGYSVSREKKESFPLTVTSAQKNPTAFYLCASSRGTSGSYNEQFFGPGTRLTVL.

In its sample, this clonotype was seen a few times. In DNA form, the CDR3 reads TGTGCCAGCAGCTTAGGGCTTCGGGGATTAGCGGGAGAAGAGACCCAGTACTTC. Translated, it gives CASSLGLRGLAGEETQYF. The chain has TRBV7-9 and TRBJ2-5; 9 bases align to TRBD2. CDR3 length equals 18 residues. Germline V gives CDR1 SEHNR, CDR2 FQNEAQ (reference sequence). Unmatched junction bases numbered 12, after V lost 1 base and J lost 3 bases.

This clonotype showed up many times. This CDR3 is CASRVGSGSQDEQFF. The CDR3 nucleotides read TGTGCCAGCAGGGTCGGTAGCGGGAGTCAAGATGAGCAGTTCTTC. The J gene is TRBJ2-1, the V gene TRBV7-6, with 9 bases fitting TRBD2. The CDR3 loop spans 15 amino acids. J gave up 8 bases and V 6 bases, and 11 bases lay outside the gene matches. Germline CDR1 and CDR2: SGHVS and FNYEAQ.